A single sample is the source of the 11 T cell receptor beta chains below, sequenced in a study of blood T cell repertoires in COVID-19. The repertoire was sequenced with immunoSEQ multiplex PCR; TCRdb's copy has only in-frame clones and lacks some. This sample has about 240,000 clones, with approximately 78% found just once. Sequenced sample: peripheral blood. The source of these receptors is a woman aged 55 to 70 with active or convalescent COVID-19.

This chain uses TRBV9 with TRBJ2-5, with 7 positions matching TRBD1. The V segment lost 4 bases and the J segment 7 bases; nucleotides outside the gene matches: 13. The length of the CDR3 is 15 residues. The V gene's germline CDR1 is SGDLS and CDR2 YYNGEE. The CDR3 loop is CASSPGLRDSGTQYF. CDR3 in DNA: TGTGCCAGCAGCCCCGGGCTCCGGGACAGTGGGACCCAGTACTTC.

The rearrangement links TRBV6-5 to TRBJ2-2; 12 nucleotides agree with TRBD1. Germline V lookup: CDR1 MNHEY, CDR2 SVGAGI. Losses at the gene ends were 6 bases for V and 6 bases for J; bases not matched to a gene: 5. The CDR3 is made up of 15 amino acids. Here the CDR3 reads CASRIRDRGPGELFF. The CDR3 DNA follows: TGTGCCAGCAGGATCCGGGACAGGGGGCCCGGGGAGCTGTTTTTT.

The chain carries TRBV29-1 and TRBJ1-2, with TRBD1 matching 8 bases. V gave up 7 bases and J gave up 2 bases; unmatched junction bases: 0. CDR1 and CDR2 from the germline V gene are SQVTM and ANQGSEA. This CDR3 spans 11 amino acids. The CDR3 here is CSGTGNYGYTF. In DNA, the CDR3 is TGCAGCGGGACAGGGAACTATGGCTACACCTTC. Using reference TRBV29-1 and TRBJ1-2 for the parts outside the CDR3, the full variable domain is SAVISQKPSRDICQRGTSLTIQCQVDSQVTMMFWYRQQPGQSLTLIATANQGSEATYESGFVIDKFPISRPNLTFSTLTVSNMSPEDSSIYLCSGTGNYGYTFGSGTRLTVV.

The rearrangement uses TRBV11-3 and TRBJ2-1; 9 positions match TRBD2. Germline V gene sequence: CDR1 SGHNT, CDR2 YENEEA. The CDR3 loop spans 14 amino acids. The V segment lost 5 bases and the J segment 1 base; nucleotides outside the gene matches: 0. The CDR3 region is CASSLAGSYNEQFF. CDR3 sequence (DNA): TGTGCCAGCAGCCTAGCGGGGTCCTACAATGAGCAGTTCTTC.

The CDR3 here is CASSDQGGATEAFF. CDR3 nucleotide sequence: TGTGCCAGCAGTGACCAGGGCGGGGCCACTGAAGCTTTCTTT. The chain employs TRBV2 and TRBJ1-1; D possibly corresponds to TRBD1 (5 bases). Germline CDR1 reads SNHLY; CDR2 reads FYNNEI. V was trimmed by 3 bases and J by 4 bases, leaving 12 bases between them. The CDR3 consists of 14 residues.

This chain links TRBV5-5 with TRBJ1-4; D perhaps matches TRBD1 (5 bases). Germline assignment: CDR1 SGHKS and CDR2 YYEKEE (reference sequence). V was cut by 4 bases and J by 4 bases, with 11 bases left in between. The CDR3 runs 14 residues. Written as DNA, the CDR3 is TGTGCCAGCAGCAAGGACACGCTTAATGAAAAACTGTTTTTT. Protein product: CASSKDTLNEKLFF.

The chain links TRBV29-1 to TRBJ1-1, with TRBD1 identical over 7 bases. Germline CDR1 is SQVTM and CDR2 is ANQGSEA. The CDR3 runs to 15 residues. V trimming: 6 bases; J trimming: 3 bases; junction bases outside the gene matches: 13. CDR3 loop: CSVIPRGIVHTEAFF. CDR3 bases: TGCAGCGTAATCCCCAGGGGGATCGTACACACTGAAGCTTTCTTT.

This clone was seen more than once but under ten times. This sequence joins TRBV30 and TRBJ2-1, with TRBD2 identical over 10 bases. The CDR3 is 15 residues long. With V trimmed by 5 bases and J by 2 bases, 6 bases remained unmatched. Germline-derived CDR1 and CDR2 are GTSNPN and SVGIG (reference sequence). The CDR3 region is CAWQFSGGPYNEQFF. The DNA of the CDR3 is TGTGCCTGGCAATTTAGCGGGGGGCCCTACAATGAGCAGTTCTTC.

In DNA form, the CDR3 reads TGTGCCAGCAGCCCTTCAAGAGGGGGGGCGGTTAATGAAAAACTGTTTTTT. Protein sequence: CASSPSRGGAVNEKLFF. The chain uses TRBV27 and TRBJ1-4; possibly TRBD1 for D (6 bases). CDR3 length: 17 amino acids. Germline V gene data show CDR1 as MNHEY and CDR2 as SMNVEV (reference sequence). With 6 bases removed from V and 4 bases from J, the gap between germline ends came to 21 bases. The entire variable domain, with the rest obtained from reference TRBV27 and TRBJ1-4, is as follows: EAQVTQNPRYLITVTGKKLTVTCSQNMNHEYMSWYRQDPGLGLRQIYYSMNVEVTDKGDVPEGYKVSRKEKRNFPLILESPSPNQTSLYFCASSPSRGGAVNEKLFFGSGTQLSVL.

V is TRBV19 and J is TRBJ1-4; TRBD1 aligns across 8 bases. This CDR3 spans 14 amino acids. V gave up 3 bases and J gave up 8 bases; unmatched junction bases: 5. The germline gives CDR1 LNHDA, CDR2 SQIVND (reference sequence). The CDR3 DNA sequence: TGTGCCAGTAGTATGGGCAGGGGGCACGAAAAACTGTTTTTT. It encodes CASSMGRGHEKLFF.

This chain joins TRBV5-4 and TRBJ1-6; D remains unclear. The CDR3 is 13 amino acids. The V gene lost 9 bases and the J gene lost 7 bases, with 14 bases spanning the gap. In germline, CDR1 is SGHNT, CDR2 YYREEE (reference sequence). The CDR3 region has the DNA TGTGCCACCGGGCAGCGGCCAAATTCACCCCTCCACTTT. Translated, it gives CATGQRPNSPLHF.